This T cell receptor beta chain was captured by sequencing in a study of T-cell reconstitution after alpha-beta-depleted transplantation in children. Trimming stripped 5 bases from V and 5 bases from J, with 18 bases between. CDR1 and CDR2 (germline): SGHTA, FQGNSA. The CDR3 has 15 residues. This clonotype was detected only a few times. Its antigen is not identified. Findings and limits, study-wide: When one year had passed after transplant, most T-cell counts and diversity came from newly produced T cells. Alpha-beta T cells present about two months after transplant were reported to originate from several hundred expanded graft clones. Day-60 TCRbeta diversity that was high in some patients was derived from surviving recipient T cells and thymic progenitors.

Preparation of the TCRbeta library involved a method that used unique molecular identifiers. TCRdb processed the PCR reads anew with MiXCR; each CDR3 protein has one entry. The sample records about 130,000 distinct CDR3 sequences, around a tenth being singletons. The material was PBMCs, mostly from graft donor cells, obtained 180 days after TCRalphabeta/CD19-depleted stem cell transplant. The TCR was taken from a girl less than two years old who had a stem cell transplant for combined immunodeficiency, so the T cells may come from the graft donor. This sequence joins TRBV7-2 and TRBJ2-5, with D perhaps being TRBD1 or TRBD2 (5 bases each). CDR3 sequence (DNA): TGTGCCAGCAGCCCGCTGGGACGTACCGACGAGACCCAGTACTTC. This sequence encodes CASSPLGRTDETQYF. Combining the CDR3 with reference TRBV7-2 and TRBJ2-5 gives the whole variable domain GAGVSQSPSNKVTEKGKDVELRCDPISGHTALYWYRQSLGQGLEFLIYFQGNSAPDKSGLPSDRFSAERTGGSVSTLTIQRTQQEDSAVYLCASSPLGRTDETQYFGPGTRLLVL.